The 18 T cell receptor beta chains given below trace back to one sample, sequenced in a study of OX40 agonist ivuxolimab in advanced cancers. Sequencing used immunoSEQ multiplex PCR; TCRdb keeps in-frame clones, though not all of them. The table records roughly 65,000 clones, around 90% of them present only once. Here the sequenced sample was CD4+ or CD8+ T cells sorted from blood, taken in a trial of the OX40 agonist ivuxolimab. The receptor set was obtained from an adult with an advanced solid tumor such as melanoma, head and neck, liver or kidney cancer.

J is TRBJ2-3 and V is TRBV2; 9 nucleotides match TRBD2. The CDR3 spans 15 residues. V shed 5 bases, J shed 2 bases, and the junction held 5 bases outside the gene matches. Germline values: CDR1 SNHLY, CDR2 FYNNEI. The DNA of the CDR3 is TGTGCCAGCAGTAGACTAGCGGCAAACACAGATACGCAGTATTTT. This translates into CASSRLAANTDTQYF. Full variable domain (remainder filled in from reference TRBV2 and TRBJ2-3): EPEVTQTPSHQVTQMGQEVILRCVPISNHLYFYWYRQILGQKVEFLVSFYNNEISEKSEIFDDQFSVERPDGSNFTLKIRSTKLEDSAMYFCASSRLAANTDTQYFGPGTRLTVL.

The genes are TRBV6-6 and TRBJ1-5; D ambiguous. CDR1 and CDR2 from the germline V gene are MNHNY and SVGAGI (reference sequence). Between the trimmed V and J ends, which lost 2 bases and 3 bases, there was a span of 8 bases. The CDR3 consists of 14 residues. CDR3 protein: CASSYLGFNQPQHF. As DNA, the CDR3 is TGTGCCAGCAGTTACCTGGGCTTCAATCAGCCCCAGCATTTT.

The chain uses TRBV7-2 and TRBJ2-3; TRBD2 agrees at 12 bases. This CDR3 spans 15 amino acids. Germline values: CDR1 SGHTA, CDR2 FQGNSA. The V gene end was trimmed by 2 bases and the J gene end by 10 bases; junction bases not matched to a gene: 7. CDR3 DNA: TGTGCCAGCAGCTTACGACTAGCGGGAGAGGGAGCGCAGTATTTT. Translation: CASSLRLAGEGAQYF.

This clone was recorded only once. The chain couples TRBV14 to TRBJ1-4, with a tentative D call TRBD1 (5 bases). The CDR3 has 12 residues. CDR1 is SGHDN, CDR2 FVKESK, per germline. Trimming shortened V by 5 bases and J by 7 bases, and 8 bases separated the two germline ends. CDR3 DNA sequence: TGTGCCAGCAGCAGGGGCGGTGAAAAACTGTTTTTT. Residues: CASSRGGEKLFF.

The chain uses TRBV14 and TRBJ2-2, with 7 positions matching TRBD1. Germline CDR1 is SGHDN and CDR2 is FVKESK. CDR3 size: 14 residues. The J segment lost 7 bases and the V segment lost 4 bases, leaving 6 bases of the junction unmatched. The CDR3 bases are TGTGCCAGCAGCCGACTGACAGGGAACGGGGAGCTGTTTTTT. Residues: CASSRLTGNGELFF.

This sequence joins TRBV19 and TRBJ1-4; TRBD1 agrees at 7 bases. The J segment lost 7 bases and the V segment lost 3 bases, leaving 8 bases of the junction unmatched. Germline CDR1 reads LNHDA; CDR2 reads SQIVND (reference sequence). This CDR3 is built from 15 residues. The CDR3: CASSIQGGAVEKLFF. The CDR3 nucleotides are TGTGCCAGTAGTATTCAAGGGGGCGCGGTTGAAAAACTGTTTTTT.

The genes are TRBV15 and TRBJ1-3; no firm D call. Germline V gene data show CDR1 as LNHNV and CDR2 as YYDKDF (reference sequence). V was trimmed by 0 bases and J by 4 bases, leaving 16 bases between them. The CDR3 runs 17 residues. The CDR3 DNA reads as TGTGCCACCAGCAGAGATGGGTGGCAGGTAGCAGGAAACACCATATATTTT. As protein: CATSRDGWQVAGNTIYF.

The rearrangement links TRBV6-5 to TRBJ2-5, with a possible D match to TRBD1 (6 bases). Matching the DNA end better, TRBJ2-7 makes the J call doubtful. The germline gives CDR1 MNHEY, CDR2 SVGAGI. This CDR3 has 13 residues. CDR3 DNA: TGTGCCAGCAGTTATAGGGGGTGGTACGAGCAGTACTTC. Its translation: CASSYRGWYEQYF.

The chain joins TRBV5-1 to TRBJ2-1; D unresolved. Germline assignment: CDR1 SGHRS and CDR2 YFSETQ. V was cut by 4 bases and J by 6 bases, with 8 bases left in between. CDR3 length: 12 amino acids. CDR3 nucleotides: TGCGCCAGCAGCACCCCTAGCAATGAGCAGTTCTTC. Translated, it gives CASSTPSNEQFF.

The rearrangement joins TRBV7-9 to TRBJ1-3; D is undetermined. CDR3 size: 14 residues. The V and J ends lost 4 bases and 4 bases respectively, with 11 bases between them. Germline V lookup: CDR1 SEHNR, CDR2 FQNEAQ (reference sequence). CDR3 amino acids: CASSSGMAGNTIYF. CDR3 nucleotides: TGTGCCAGCAGCTCGGGAATGGCAGGAAACACCATATATTTT.

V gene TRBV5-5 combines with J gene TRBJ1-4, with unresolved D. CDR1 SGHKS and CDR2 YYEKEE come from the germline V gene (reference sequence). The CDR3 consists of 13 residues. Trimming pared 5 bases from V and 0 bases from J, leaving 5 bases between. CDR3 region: CASSPATNEKLFF. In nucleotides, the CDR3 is TGTGCCAGCAGTCCTGCAACTAATGAAAAACTGTTTTTT.

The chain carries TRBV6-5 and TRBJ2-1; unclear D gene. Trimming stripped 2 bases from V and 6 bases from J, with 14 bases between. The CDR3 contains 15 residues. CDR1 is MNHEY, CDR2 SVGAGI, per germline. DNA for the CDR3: TGTGCCAGCAGTTACCGACATTCGGGTTCCAATGAGCAGTTCTTC. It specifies CASSYRHSGSNEQFF.

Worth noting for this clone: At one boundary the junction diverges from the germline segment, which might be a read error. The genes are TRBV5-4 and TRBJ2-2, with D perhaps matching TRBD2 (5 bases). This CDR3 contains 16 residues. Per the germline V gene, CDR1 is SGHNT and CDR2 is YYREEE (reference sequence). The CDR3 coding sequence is TGTGCCAGCAGCTTGGGGGTGGAGGCGAACACCGGGGAGCTGGTTTTT. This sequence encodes CASSLGVEANTGELVF.

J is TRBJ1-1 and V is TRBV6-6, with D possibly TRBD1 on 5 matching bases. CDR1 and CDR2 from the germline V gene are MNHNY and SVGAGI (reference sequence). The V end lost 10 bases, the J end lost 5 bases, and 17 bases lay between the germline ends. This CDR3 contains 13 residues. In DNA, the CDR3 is TGTGCCACAAATTCTGGGGGGAGGACTGAAGCTTTCTTT. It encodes CATNSGGRTEAFF.

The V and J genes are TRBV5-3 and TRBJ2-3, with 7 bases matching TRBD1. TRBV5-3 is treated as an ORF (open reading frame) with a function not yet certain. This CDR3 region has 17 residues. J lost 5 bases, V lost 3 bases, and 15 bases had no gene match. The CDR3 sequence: CARSYPEQTGKEDTQYF. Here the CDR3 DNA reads TGTGCCAGAAGCTACCCAGAACAGACAGGGAAGGAAGATACGCAGTATTTT.

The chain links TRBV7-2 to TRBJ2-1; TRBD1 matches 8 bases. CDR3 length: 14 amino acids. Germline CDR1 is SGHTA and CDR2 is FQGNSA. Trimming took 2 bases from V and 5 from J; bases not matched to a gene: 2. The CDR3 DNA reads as TGTGCCAGCAGCTTACGGACAGGGAACAATGAGCAGTTCTTC. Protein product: CASSLRTGNNEQFF.

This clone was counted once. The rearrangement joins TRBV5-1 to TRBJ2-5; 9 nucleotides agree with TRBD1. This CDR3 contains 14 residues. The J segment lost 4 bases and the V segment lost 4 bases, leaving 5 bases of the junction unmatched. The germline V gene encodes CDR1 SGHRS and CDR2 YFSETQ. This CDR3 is CASSPTGGGETQYF. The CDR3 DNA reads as TGCGCCAGCAGCCCCACAGGGGGCGGAGAGACCCAGTACTTC.

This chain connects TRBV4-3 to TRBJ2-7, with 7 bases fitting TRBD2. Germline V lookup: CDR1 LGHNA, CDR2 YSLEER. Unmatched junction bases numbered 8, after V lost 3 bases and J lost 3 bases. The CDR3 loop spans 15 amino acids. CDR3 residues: CASSQAGTGGYEQYF. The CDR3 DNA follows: TGCGCCAGCAGCCAGGCGGGGACGGGGGGCTACGAGCAGTACTTC.